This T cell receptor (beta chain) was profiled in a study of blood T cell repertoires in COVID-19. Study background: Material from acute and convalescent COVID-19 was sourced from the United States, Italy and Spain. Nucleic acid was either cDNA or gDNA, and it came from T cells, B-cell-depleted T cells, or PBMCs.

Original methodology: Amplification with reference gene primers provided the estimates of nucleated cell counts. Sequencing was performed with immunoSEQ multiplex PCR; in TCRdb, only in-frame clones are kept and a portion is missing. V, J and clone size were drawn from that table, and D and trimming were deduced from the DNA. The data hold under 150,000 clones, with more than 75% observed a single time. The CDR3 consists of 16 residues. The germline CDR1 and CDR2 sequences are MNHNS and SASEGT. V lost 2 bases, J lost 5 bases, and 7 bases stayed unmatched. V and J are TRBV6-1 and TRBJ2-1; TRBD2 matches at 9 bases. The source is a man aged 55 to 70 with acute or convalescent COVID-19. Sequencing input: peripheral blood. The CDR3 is CASSESTSGRNNEQFF. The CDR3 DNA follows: TGTGCCAGCAGTGAATCGACTAGCGGCCGCAACAATGAGCAGTTCTTC.